Listed here are 16 T cell receptor beta chains from one sample, sequenced in a study of spatial heterogeneity in lung cancer. Time point defined: blood at routine non-recurrence follow-up after resection. One entry per CDR3 protein results from TCRdb running MiXCR on the 5' RACE reads. This table has 45,000 to 50,000 distinct CDR3 sequences, approximately 12% appearing once. The sequenced sample was PBMCs, obtained at follow-up. Source of these receptors: a male donor with early-stage non-small cell lung cancer.

This clonotype was observed a handful of times. V gene TRBV27 combines with J gene TRBJ2-7; 8 nucleotides agree with TRBD2. The J segment lost 6 bases and the V segment lost 3 bases, leaving 4 bases of the junction unmatched. Germline CDR1 is MNHEY and CDR2 is SMNVEV (reference sequence). The CDR3 contains 13 residues. The CDR3 DNA is TGTGCCAGCAGTTTTGGACTAGCAAGCGAGCAGTACTTC. Amino acid sequence: CASSFGLASEQYF.

The DNA for the CDR3 is TGTGCCAGCAGCTTAAACGGGGGGGCCAAGGAAGATACGCAGTATTTT. Translating gives CASSLNGGAKEDTQYF. V and J are TRBV7-2 and TRBJ2-3; 8 positions agree with TRBD2. This CDR3 region has 16 residues. Germline-derived CDR1 and CDR2 are SGHTA and FQGNSA. V dropped 2 bases and J dropped 5; count of bases not matched to a gene: 9.

This clonotype was observed a handful of times. The rearrangement links TRBV6-5 to TRBJ2-5; D unresolved. The CDR3 sequence is 14 residues long. The germline gives CDR1 MNHEY, CDR2 SVGAGI. The V gene lost 2 bases and the J gene lost 4 bases, with 11 bases spanning the gap. The CDR3 spells CASSYVAQLETQYF. DNA of the CDR3: TGTGCCAGCAGTTACGTAGCACAGTTAGAGACCCAGTACTTC.

This clonotype occurred a few times. The rearrangement links TRBV27 to TRBJ2-7, with TRBD2 identical over 9 bases. V lost 5 bases to trimming and J lost 3 bases; unmatched junction nucleotides: 14. The CDR3 loop spans 17 amino acids. Germline lookup yields CDR1 MNHEY and CDR2 SMNVEV (reference sequence). CDR3 DNA sequence: TGTGCCAGCAGTCTTTGGGGTAGCGGGAGTGTCGGCTACGAGCAGTACTTC. Encoded protein: CASSLWGSGSVGYEQYF.

This clonotype was picked up many times. The rearrangement links TRBV10-3 to TRBJ2-3; D is undetermined. Germline V gene data show CDR1 as ENHRY and CDR2 as SYGVKD. The CDR3 consists of 14 residues. The V and J ends lost 0 bases and 0 bases respectively, with 4 bases between them. The CDR3 is CAISESESTDTQYF. The CDR3 coding sequence is TGTGCCATCAGTGAGTCGGAGAGCACAGATACGCAGTATTTT.

This clonotype was recorded many times. V gene TRBV4-3 combines with J gene TRBJ2-1; D possibly corresponds to TRBD2 (5 bases). V was pared by 0 bases and J by 0 bases, with 15 bases between. Per germline, CDR1 LGHNA and CDR2 YSLEER. CDR3 size: 18 residues. The DNA for the CDR3 is TGCGCCAGCAGCCAAGATCCGGGAAGGTGGAGCTCCTACAATGAGCAGTTCTTC. Protein sequence: CASSQDPGRWSSYNEQFF.

In its sample, this clonotype was seen a few times. This chain links TRBV12-3 or TRBV12-4 with TRBJ2-7; D remains ambiguous. The CDR3 spans 11 residues. Trimming pared 4 bases from V and 5 bases from J, leaving 6 bases between. The CDR3 here is CASSSLDEQYF. CDR3 nucleotides: TGTGCCAGCAGTTCCCTGGACGAGCAGTACTTC.

This clonotype came up many times. The rearrangement joins TRBV24-1 to TRBJ2-5, with TRBD1 matching 7 bases. The CDR3 is 14 residues long. V shed 7 bases and J 1 base; nucleotides not matched to a gene: 5. The germline V gene encodes CDR1 KGHDR and CDR2 SFDVKD. The CDR3 bases are TGTGCCACCAGGGAGACAGGGCCCCAAGAGACCCAGTACTTC. It codes for CATRETGPQETQYF.

V is TRBV30 and J is TRBJ1-3; unclear D gene. The germline CDR1 and CDR2 sequences are GTSNPN and SVGIG (reference sequence). This CDR3 is 12 amino acids long. Trimming took off 0 bases at V and 4 bases at J, with 4 bases between the two ends. The DNA for the CDR3 is TGTGCCTGGAGTGTACACGGAAACACCATATATTTT. Its protein product is CAWSVHGNTIYF.

This clonotype has at least ten counts. This chain connects TRBV27 to TRBJ2-7; D tentatively fits TRBD1 or TRBD2 (5 bases each). The ends were cut back, 4 bases at V and 3 bases at J, with 13 bases in the middle. CDR1 MNHEY and CDR2 SMNVEV come from the germline V gene (reference sequence). The CDR3 sequence is 14 residues long. The CDR3 spells CASSSGTDFYEQYF. In DNA form, the CDR3 reads TGTGCCAGCAGTTCCGGGACGGATTTCTACGAGCAGTACTTC.

This clonotype has at least ten counts. The chain is built from TRBV6-1 and TRBJ1-5, with D maybe TRBD1 (6 bases). Trimming took off 7 bases at V and 4 bases at J, with 14 bases between the two ends. This CDR3 is built from 14 residues. Germline V gene data show CDR1 as MNHNS and CDR2 as SASEGT. CDR3 DNA: TGTGCCAGCACCTTCGACAGGCTTAATCAGCCCCAGCATTTT. Protein product: CASTFDRLNQPQHF.

Many counts were recorded for this clonotype. The chain recombines TRBV20-1 with TRBJ2-4; D uncertain. The CDR3 extends over 11 amino acids. V lost 1 base and J lost 6, with 4 bases in between. Germline V lookup: CDR1 DFQATT, CDR2 SNEGSKA (reference sequence). This CDR3 reads CSARVRNIQYF. The DNA of the CDR3 is TGCAGTGCTAGAGTCAGAAACATTCAGTACTTC.

The chain combines TRBV10-3 with TRBJ2-3; possible D gene TRBD1, 5 bases. Per the germline V gene, CDR1 is ENHRY and CDR2 is SYGVKD. The CDR3 length is 15 residues. Trimming stripped 2 bases from V and 1 base from J, with 10 bases between. The CDR3 loop reads CAISEGALRTDTQYF. The CDR3 DNA is TGTGCCATCAGTGAGGGGGCTCTTCGCACAGATACGCAGTATTTT.

The chain is built from TRBV20-1 and TRBJ2-7; D might be TRBD2 (5 bases). In germline, CDR1 is DFQATT, CDR2 SNEGSKA (reference sequence). This CDR3 region has 14 residues. Trimming pared 7 bases from V and 2 bases from J, leaving 18 bases between. CDR3 coding DNA: TGCAGTGTTCTATATGAGCCGGGGACCTACGAGCAGTACTTC. Translation gives CSVLYEPGTYEQYF.

This clonotype was detected only a few times. V usage is TRBV11-3 and J usage is TRBJ1-1; D gene ambiguous. The CDR3 covers 13 residues. V was clipped by 5 bases and J by 2 bases, with 9 bases between them. From germline, CDR1 is SGHNT and CDR2 YENEEA. The CDR3 nucleotides read TGTGCCAGCAGCACAAGACCCAACACTGAAGCTTTCTTT. Encoded protein: CASSTRPNTEAFF.

At least ten counts were recorded for this clonotype. The chain uses TRBV28 and TRBJ1-2; 8 positions agree with TRBD1. The CDR3 spans 13 residues. In germline, CDR1 is MDHEN, CDR2 SYDVKM. The V and J ends lost 6 bases and 6 bases, in that order; junction bases with no gene match: 6. This chain's CDR3 is CASSAGGADGYTF. CDR3 DNA: TGTGCCAGCAGCGCAGGGGGCGCAGATGGCTACACCTTC.